The 10 T cell receptor beta chains below were found in one sample sequenced in a study of shared clonotypes between healthy human individuals. Clones were sequenced by immunoSEQ multiplex PCR, and TCRdb holds only the in-frame ones, with some missing. The repertoire holds some 980,000 clones, with approximately 80% as singletons. The material sequenced was memory CD4+ T cells sorted from blood. The subset: CD45RA-negative fraction. Receptors were obtained from a man aged 18 to 35 in good health.

This chain links TRBV12-5 with TRBJ2-1; TRBD2 agrees at 8 bases. Per germline, CDR1 LGHNT and CDR2 FRNRAP. CDR3 size: 12 residues. The V gene end was trimmed by 5 bases and the J gene end by 12 bases; junction bases not matched to a gene: 6. CDR3 in DNA: TGTGCTAGTGGTACATCGAGCGGGGGGCAGTTCTTC. It codes for CASGTSSGGQFF.

The chain carries TRBV28 and TRBJ1-1, with 9 bases that match TRBD1. Per germline, CDR1 MDHEN and CDR2 SYDVKM. V was pared by 6 bases and J by 10 bases, with 6 bases of the junction left unmatched. CDR3 length: 12 residues. The CDR3 sequence is CASSSGQGLAFF. The CDR3 bases are TGTGCCAGCAGCTCGGGACAGGGTCTAGCTTTCTTT.

This clone was detected once. The chain couples TRBV19 to TRBJ2-3; 9 bases fit TRBD1. The J segment lost 2 bases and the V segment lost 9 bases, leaving 3 bases of the junction unmatched. The CDR3 consists of 13 residues. The germline CDR1 and CDR2 sequences are LNHDA and SQIVND (reference sequence). Here the CDR3 reads CASGQGFTDTQYF. DNA of the CDR3: TGTGCCAGCGGACAGGGGTTCACAGATACGCAGTATTTT.

V usage is TRBV11-2 and J usage is TRBJ2-7; a weak D match, TRBD2 (5 bases). CDR1 and CDR2 (germline): SGHAT, FQNNGV. Trimming removed 3 bases at V and 0 bases at J, with 12 bases between. The CDR3 spans 15 residues. The CDR3 sequence is CASSFWGDSSYEQYF. CDR3 DNA: TGTGCCAGCAGCTTCTGGGGAGACTCCTCCTACGAGCAGTACTTC.

This chain joins TRBV2 and TRBJ1-4; D not certain. V lost 3 bases and J 4 bases, leaving 9 bases between the germline ends. The CDR3 has 14 amino acids. CDR1 and CDR2 from the germline V gene are SNHLY and FYNNEI. CDR3 amino acids: CASSEERINEKLFF. For the CDR3, the DNA is TGTGCCAGCAGTGAGGAACGGATTAATGAAAAACTGTTTTTT. Drawing the rest from reference TRBV2 and TRBJ1-4, the complete variable domain is EPEVTQTPSHQVTQMGQEVILRCVPISNHLYFYWYRQILGQKVEFLVSFYNNEISEKSEIFDDQFSVERPDGSNFTLKIRSTKLEDSAMYFCASSEERINEKLFFGSGTQLSVL.

The J gene is TRBJ2-2, the V gene TRBV7-9, with D tentatively TRBD2 (5 bases). Germline V lookup: CDR1 SEHNR, CDR2 FQNEAQ (reference sequence). V lost 5 bases, J lost 2 bases, and 9 bases lay in between. This CDR3 comprises 14 residues. Written as DNA, the CDR3 is TGTGCCAGCAGCAGAAGCGGCAACACCGGGGAGCTGTTTTTT. Translating it yields CASSRSGNTGELFF.

On this clone: Different DNA sequences within this sample yield the same CDR3. The rearrangement links TRBV7-2 to TRBJ2-2; D is possibly TRBD2 (6 bases). Germline V gives CDR1 SGHTA, CDR2 FQGNSA. Trimming pared 1 base from V and 4 bases from J, leaving 7 bases between. The CDR3 spans 14 residues. CDR3 coding DNA: TGTGCCAGCAGCTTAGTCGGGGGCACCGGGGAGCTGTTTTTT. It encodes CASSLVGGTGELFF.

This clone is a singleton in its sample. The chain combines TRBV6-1 with TRBJ2-7; D possibly uses TRBD1 or TRBD2 (5 bases each). The CDR3 consists of 13 residues. Germline lookup yields CDR1 MNHNS and CDR2 SASEGT. V was trimmed by 7 bases and J by 3 bases, leaving 13 bases between them. The CDR3 spells CASTGDRYYEQYF. The CDR3 nucleotides read TGTGCCAGCACCGGGGACCGCTACTACGAGCAGTACTTC.

This chain connects TRBV2 to TRBJ1-5; 10 positions agree with TRBD1. Germline CDR1 SNHLY, CDR2 FYNNEI. There are 15 residues in the CDR3. V trimming: 8 bases; J trimming: 1 base; junction bases outside the gene matches: 5. The DNA for the CDR3 is TGTGCCAGCGGACAGGGGGGATCGAGCAATCAGCCCCAGCATTTT. This encodes CASGQGGSSNQPQHF.

This clone is a singleton in its sample. The genes are TRBV28 and TRBJ2-2, with D tentatively TRBD2 (5 bases). Germline values: CDR1 MDHEN, CDR2 SYDVKM. Trimming cost V 7 bases and J 6 bases, with 21 bases left between them. The CDR3 length is 16 residues. For the CDR3, the DNA is TGTGCCAGCACTCTCCGGGCTCCCCGGGGAGCCGGGGAGCTGTTTTTT. Translating gives CASTLRAPRGAGELFF.